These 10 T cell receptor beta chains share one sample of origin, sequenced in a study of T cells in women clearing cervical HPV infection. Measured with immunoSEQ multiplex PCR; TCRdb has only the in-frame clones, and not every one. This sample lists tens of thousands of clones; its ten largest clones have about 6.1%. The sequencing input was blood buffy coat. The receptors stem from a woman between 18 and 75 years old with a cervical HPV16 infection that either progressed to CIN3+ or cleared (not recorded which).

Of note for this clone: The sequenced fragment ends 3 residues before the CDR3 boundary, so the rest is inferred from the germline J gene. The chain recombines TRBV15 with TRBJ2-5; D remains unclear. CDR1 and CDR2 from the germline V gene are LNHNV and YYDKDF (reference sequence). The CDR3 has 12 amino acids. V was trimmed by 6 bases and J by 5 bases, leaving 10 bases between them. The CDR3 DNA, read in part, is TGTGCCACCAGTCGACAATTGGAGACC. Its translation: CATSRQLET. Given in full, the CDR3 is CATSRQLETQYF.

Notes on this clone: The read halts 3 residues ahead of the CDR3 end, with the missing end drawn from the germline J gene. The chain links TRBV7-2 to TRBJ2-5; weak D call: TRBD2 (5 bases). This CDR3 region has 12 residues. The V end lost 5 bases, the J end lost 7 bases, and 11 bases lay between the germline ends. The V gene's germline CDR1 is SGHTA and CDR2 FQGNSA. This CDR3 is CASSRGGVTQYF. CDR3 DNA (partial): TGTGCCAGCAGCCGGGGTGGGGTGACC.

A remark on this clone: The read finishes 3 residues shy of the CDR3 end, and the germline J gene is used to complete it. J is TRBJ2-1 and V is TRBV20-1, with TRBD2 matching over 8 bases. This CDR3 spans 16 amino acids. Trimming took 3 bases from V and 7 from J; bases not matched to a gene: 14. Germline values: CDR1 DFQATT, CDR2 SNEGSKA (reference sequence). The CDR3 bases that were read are TGCAGTGCTAGGGGCCCCCTCGCGGGGGGTAAAAATGAG. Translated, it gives CSARGPLAGGKNE. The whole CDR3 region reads CSARGPLAGGKNEQFF.

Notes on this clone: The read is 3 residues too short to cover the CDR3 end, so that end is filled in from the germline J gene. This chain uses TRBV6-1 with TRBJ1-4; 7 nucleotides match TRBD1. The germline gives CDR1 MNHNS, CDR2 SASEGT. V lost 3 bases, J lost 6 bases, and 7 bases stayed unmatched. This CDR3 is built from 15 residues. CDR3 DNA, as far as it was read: TGTGCCAGCAGTGACGGAAGACAGGGATATGAAAAA. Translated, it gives CASSDGRQGYEK. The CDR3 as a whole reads CASSDGRQGYEKLFF.

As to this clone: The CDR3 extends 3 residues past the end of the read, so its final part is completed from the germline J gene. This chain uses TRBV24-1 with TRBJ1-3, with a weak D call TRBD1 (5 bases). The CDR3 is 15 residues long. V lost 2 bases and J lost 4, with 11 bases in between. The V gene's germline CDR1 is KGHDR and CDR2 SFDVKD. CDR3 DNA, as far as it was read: TGTGCCACCAGTGATTCGACAGATCTCGGAAACACC. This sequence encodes CATSDSTDLGNT. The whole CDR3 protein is CATSDSTDLGNTIYF.

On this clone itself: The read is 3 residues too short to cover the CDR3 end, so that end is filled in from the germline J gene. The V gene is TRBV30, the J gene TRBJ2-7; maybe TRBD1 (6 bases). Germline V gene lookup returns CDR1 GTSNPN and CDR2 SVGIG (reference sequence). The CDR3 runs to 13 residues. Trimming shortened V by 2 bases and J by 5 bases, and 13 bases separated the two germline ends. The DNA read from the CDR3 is TGTGCCTGGAGTACAGGGATCCCCAACGAG. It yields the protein CAWSTGIPNE. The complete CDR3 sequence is CAWSTGIPNEQYF. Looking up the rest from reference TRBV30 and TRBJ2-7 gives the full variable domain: SQTIHQWPATLVQPVGSPLSLECTVEGTSNPNLYWYRQAAGRGLQLLFYSVGIGQISSEVPQNLSASRPQDRQFILSSKKLLLSDSGFYLCAWSTGIPNEQYFGPGTRLTVT.

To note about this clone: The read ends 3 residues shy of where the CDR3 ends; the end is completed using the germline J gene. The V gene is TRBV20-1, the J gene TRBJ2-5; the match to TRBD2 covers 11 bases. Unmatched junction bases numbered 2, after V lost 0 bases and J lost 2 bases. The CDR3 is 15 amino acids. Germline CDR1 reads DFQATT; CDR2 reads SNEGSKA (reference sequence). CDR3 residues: CSARDSGGVQETQYF. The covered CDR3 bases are TGCAGTGCTAGAGATAGCGGGGGGGTTCAAGAGACC.

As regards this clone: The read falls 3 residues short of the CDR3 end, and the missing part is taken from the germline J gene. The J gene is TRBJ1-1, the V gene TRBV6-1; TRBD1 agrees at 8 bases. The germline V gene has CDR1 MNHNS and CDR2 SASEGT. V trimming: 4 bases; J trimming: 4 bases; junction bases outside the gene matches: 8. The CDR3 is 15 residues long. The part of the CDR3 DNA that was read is TGTGCCAGCAGTGGATCACAGGGGGGGATCACTGAA. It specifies CASSGSQGGITE. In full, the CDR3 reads CASSGSQGGITEAFF.

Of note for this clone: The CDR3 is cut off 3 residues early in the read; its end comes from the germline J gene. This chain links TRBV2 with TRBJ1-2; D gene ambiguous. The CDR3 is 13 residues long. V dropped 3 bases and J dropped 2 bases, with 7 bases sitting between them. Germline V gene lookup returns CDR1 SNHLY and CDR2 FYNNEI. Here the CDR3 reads CASSEGGNYGYTF. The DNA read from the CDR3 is TGTGCCAGCAGTGAGGGCGGGAACTATGGC.

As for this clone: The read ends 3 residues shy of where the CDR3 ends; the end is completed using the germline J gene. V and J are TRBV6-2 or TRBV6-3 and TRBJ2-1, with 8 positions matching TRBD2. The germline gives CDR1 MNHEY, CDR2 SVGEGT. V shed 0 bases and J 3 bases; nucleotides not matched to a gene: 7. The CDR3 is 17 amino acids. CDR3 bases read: TGTGCCAGCAGTTACTCTCCTCCGGGGGGGGTCTACAATGAG. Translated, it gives CASSYSPPGGVYNE. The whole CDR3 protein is CASSYSPPGGVYNEQFF.